A selection of T cell receptor beta chains follows, all from one sample in a study of cytomegalovirus exposure and HLA in healthy donors. Assay used: immunoSEQ multiplex PCR; TCRdb lists only in-frame clones, some missing. This sample has 150,000 or so clones, with about 91% found just once. The sequenced material came from PBMCs. These receptors were obtained from a woman aged 18-29 years in good health and CMV-seronegative. The CDR3 runs from the conserved cysteine through the conserved F or W. D genes are given only for firm matches. Size is stated for part of the rows, as once, few or many counts, or as a class when the clone is expanded.

TRBV2,TRBJ2-3,TRBD2,-,TGTGCCAGCAGTGATGCGGGGGGCAGCACAGATACGCAGTATTTT,CASSDAGGSTDTQYF
TRBV5-1,TRBJ2-7,-,few,TGCGCCAGCAGCTTACTCGGGGACTACGAGCAGTACTTC,CASSLLGDYEQYF
TRBV6-1,TRBJ1-2,TRBD1,-,TGTGCCAGCTCTCGGGACAGGGTTGGTGGCGGCTACACCTTC,CASSRDRVGGGYTF
TRBV6-5,TRBJ1-2,-,-,TGTGCCAGCAGGACGGGACTTTCGAGCTACACCTTC,CASRTGLSSYTF
TRBV7-2,TRBJ2-7,-,-,TGTGCCAGCAGCTTATTGAGCGAGCAGTACTTC,CASSLLSEQYF
TRBV9,TRBJ2-3,-,-,TGTGCCAGCAGCGTAGTGGAGGGTACGCAGTATTTT,CASSVVEGTQYF
TRBV5-6,TRBJ2-3,-,-,TGTGCCAGCAGCTTGGAGGCAGGGGCTAGCACAGATACGCAGTATTTT,CASSLEAGASTDTQYF
TRBV5-1,TRBJ1-1,-,-,TGCGCCAGCAGCTTGATCCCCCCCGGTGGGACAATGAACACTGAAGCTTTCTTT,CASSLIPPGGTMNTEAFF
TRBV7-9,TRBJ2-5,-,-,TGTGCCAGCAGCCGTACAGGGCCTGGGGGAGAGACCCAGTACTTC,CASSRTGPGGETQYF
TRBV20-1,TRBJ1-1,-,-,TGCAGTGCTACCAGGAACACTGAAGCTTTCTTT,CSATRNTEAFF
TRBV7-9,TRBJ2-2,TRBD2,-,TGTGCCAGCAGCAAGAGCGGGGCGAACACCGGGGAGCTGTTTTTT,CASSKSGANTGELFF
TRBV7-9,TRBJ1-2,-,-,TGTGCCACCCAAGAAGACAGCTATGGCTACACCTTC,CATQEDSYGYTF
TRBV2,TRBJ2-7,-,-,TGTGCCAGCAGTGACGGTTACGGTGACGAGCAGTACTTC,CASSDGYGDEQYF
TRBV11-1,TRBJ2-2,-,-,TGTGCCAGCAGCTTATTCGGGACGAACACCGGGGAGCTGTTTTTT,CASSLFGTNTGELFF
TRBV6-5,TRBJ1-1,-,once,TGTGCCAGCAGTTACTCGTACGGGGACACTGAAGCTTTCTTT,CASSYSYGDTEAFF
TRBV4-1,TRBJ2-3,-,once,TGCGCCAGCAGCCAGATTAATTTGGTACACACAGATACGCAGTATTTT,CASSQINLVHTDTQYF
TRBV7-9,TRBJ1-6,-,-,TGTGCCAGCACCATAGGGGGTTTAGGCTTCAATTCACCCCTCCACTTT,CASTIGGLGFNSPLHF
TRBV6-1,TRBJ2-7,-,-,TGTGCCAGCAGTAGCAGGGGAACCTACGAGCAGTACTTC,CASSSRGTYEQYF
TRBV5-4,TRBJ1-6,-,-,TGTGCCAGCAGCGATGGGGCTGGTCCAGGGCTGGGTTCACCCCTCCACTTT,CASSDGAGPGLGSPLHF
TRBV27,TRBJ2-5,TRBD2,-,TGTGCCAGCAGATCAGCGGGGGGAGCTCGGGAGACCCAGTACTTC,CASRSAGGARETQYF
TRBV7-8,TRBJ1-2,-,few,TGTGCCAGCAGCCCCGTGTTAATCCAGTTCGGGACACCCTATGGCTACACCTTC,CASSPVLIQFGTPYGYTF
TRBV29-1,TRBJ2-5,-,once,TGCAGCGTTGCTTTTAGGGGGGAGACCCAGTACTTC,CSVAFRGETQYF
TRBV2,TRBJ1-1,TRBD1,-,TGTGCCAGCACGGGACAGGCGAACACTGAAGCTTTCTTT,CASTGQANTEAFF
TRBV5-1,TRBJ2-1,-,-,TGCGCCAGCAGCTTGGATAGTTCGAACAATGAGCAGTTCTTC,CASSLDSSNNEQFF
TRBV6-6,TRBJ1-1,TRBD1,-,TGTGCCAGCAGTTACGGACAGGGGCCGAGAGCTGAAGCTTTCTTT,CASSYGQGPRAEAFF
TRBV5-1,TRBJ2-1,TRBD2,-,TGCGCCAGCAGCTTAGACGCCGGGACTAGCTCTTATGAGCAGTTCTTC,CASSLDAGTSSYEQFF
TRBV5-1,TRBJ1-6,TRBD1,-,TGCGCCAGCAGCTCCGGGACAGGATCATCCTCACCCCTCCACTTT,CASSSGTGSSSPLHF
TRBV19,TRBJ2-7,-,few,TGTGCCAGTAGTACCGGGACCTACGAGCAGTACTTC,CASSTGTYEQYF
TRBV5-1,TRBJ1-4,-,-,TGCGCCAGCAGCTTGGGGCAGTCAACTAATGAAAAACTGTTTTTT,CASSLGQSTNEKLFF
TRBV11-2,TRBJ1-6,-,-,TGTGCCAGCAGCTTGGTGGGCAGGGGAGTCCTGGATTCACCCCTCCACTTT,CASSLVGRGVLDSPLHF
TRBV5-3,TRBJ2-7,-,-,TGTGCCAGAAGCTTGTCTCTTGTGCACCGCGGGGAATACGAGCAGTACTTC,CARSLSLVHRGEYEQYF
TRBV29-1,TRBJ2-7,TRBD1,-,TGCAGCGTAGGGACAGGGGCCTACGAGCAGTACTTC,CSVGTGAYEQYF
TRBV29-1,TRBJ1-1,-,-,TGCAGCTCCGAGGGGGGGTTGCTGAACACTGAAGCTTTCTTT,CSSEGGLLNTEAFF
TRBV29-1,TRBJ1-2,-,-,TGCAGCGTTGACAGCGGGGACGGCTATGGCTACACCTTC,CSVDSGDGYGYTF
TRBV28,TRBJ2-7,-,-,TGTGCCAGCAGTTTAGGTTCGCACGGGACCTACGAGCAGTACTTC,CASSLGSHGTYEQYF
TRBV5-1,TRBJ2-5,TRBD2,-,TGCGCCAGCAGCTTGACTAGCGGGGCGGAGACCCAGTACTTC,CASSLTSGAETQYF
TRBV6-5,TRBJ1-2,TRBD1,-,TGTGCCAGCAGCTACGACAGGGGAGGTCAATACTATGGCTACACCTTC,CASSYDRGGQYYGYTF
TRBV5-1,TRBJ1-1,TRBD1,-,TGCGCCAGCAGCTTGGACAGGGGACCTGAAGCTTTCTTT,CASSLDRGPEAFF
TRBV6-1,TRBJ1-1,-,once,TGTGCCAGCAGTGAAGTAGGTTGGCAGGCGCTAACCACTGAAGCTTTCTTT,CASSEVGWQALTTEAFF
TRBV5-4,TRBJ1-2,-,-,TGTGCCAGCAGCGGAAGAGGAGTGCGCTACACCTTC,CASSGRGVRYTF
TRBV2,TRBJ2-2,-,-,TGTGCCAGCAGTGATTGGGGGCAGAAAAACACCGGGGAGCTGTTTTTT,CASSDWGQKNTGELFF
TRBV25-1,TRBJ1-6,-,-,TGTGCCAGCAGTCGGTCGATACAGTATAATTCACCCCTCCACTTT,CASSRSIQYNSPLHF
TRBV7-3,TRBJ2-1,-,-,TGTGCCAGCAGCGTGACAGCGGGTTCCTACAATGAGCAGTTCTTC,CASSVTAGSYNEQFF
TRBV9,TRBJ1-6,-,few,TGTGCCAGCAGCGTAGGAAGCGAACCCCTCCACTTT,CASSVGSEPLHF
TRBV4-1,TRBJ2-4,-,-,TGCGCCAGCAGCCTTACACACCTAGCCAAAAACATTCAGTACTTC,CASSLTHLAKNIQYF
TRBV19,TRBJ2-1,-,-,TGTGCCAGTAGTAAACAGATGTCAAATGAGCAGTTCTTC,CASSKQMSNEQFF
TRBV7-8,TRBJ2-7,-,-,TGTGCCAGCAGCTTACTGGGTGGAGACGAGCAGTACTTC,CASSLLGGDEQYF
TRBV6-6,TRBJ1-6,-,-,TGTGCCAGCAGTTACGCACAGGGTTTTGGGTCACCCCTCCACTTT,CASSYAQGFGSPLHF
TRBV11-2,TRBJ2-7,-,-,TGTGCCAGCAGCCGCTCAGGTTCCCGGACCTACGAGCAGTACTTC,CASSRSGSRTYEQYF
TRBV5-1,TRBJ2-6,-,-,TGCGCCAGCAGCGCAACATCGGGTGGGGCCAACGTCCTGACTTTC,CASSATSGGANVLTF
TRBV9,TRBJ2-2,-,-,TGTGCCAGCAGCGTGTGGACACTGAACACCGGGGAGCTGTTTTTT,CASSVWTLNTGELFF
TRBV6-5,TRBJ1-2,-,-,TGTGCCAGCAGTTACTTCGGGGGAAACTATGGCTACACCTTC,CASSYFGGNYGYTF
TRBV5-6,TRBJ2-5,-,once,TGTGCCAGCAGCACAATGGCGGTTCAAGAGACCCAGTACTTC,CASSTMAVQETQYF
TRBV2,TRBJ2-2,-,-,TGTGCCAGCAGTGAACAGAACACCGGGGAGCTGTTTTTT,CASSEQNTGELFF
TRBV19,TRBJ1-2,-,-,TGTGCCAGTAGTCCAGGGTATCGTGGCTACACCTTC,CASSPGYRGYTF
TRBV9,TRBJ2-3,TRBD2,-,TGTGCCAGCAGCCCCCGACTAGCGGGGGGGCGTGGCACAGATACGCAGTATTTT,CASSPRLAGGRGTDTQYF
TRBV10-2,TRBJ2-7,-,-,TGCGCCAGCAGTGAGACAGCCCTCGAGGAGCAGTACTTC,CASSETALEEQYF